What follows describes a single T cell receptor (beta chain). Its antigen has not been determined. HCMV-specific IgG was detected in serum with a commercial ELISA kit to determine HCMV serostatus. Ficoll density gradient centrifugation was used to isolate peripheral blood mononuclear cells from blood. For sequencing, an Illumina HiSeq 2000 was employed. TCR beta cDNA libraries were made by 5'RACE template switching that added a universal primer site and unique molecular identifiers. cDNA synthesis was primed from the TCR beta constant segment, followed by two successive PCR amplification steps. In the authors' own workflow: MIGEC was used to demultiplex reads and group reads by UMI, and MiTCR was used to assemble and quantify clonotypes. Only TCR cDNA sequences supported by at least two reads were kept to exclude erroneous sequences. Downstream repertoire analysis used the tcR package, and clonotypes were matched across fractions by CDR3 nucleotide sequence plus V segment. VDJmatch was used to annotate antigen specificity against VDJdb, with one amino acid substitution in CDR3 permitted. Following reprocessing of the reads by TCRdb, the data hold one row per CDR3 protein sequence and no DNA is available. These V and J calls derive from TCRdb rather than the authors' analysis. The sample's records list 200,000 to 300,000 distinct CDR3 sequences. Around 3.9% of the sample comes from the top ten.

From cysteine to phenylalanine, the CDR3 is 13 amino acids long. No DNA appears here. CDR1 and CDR2, per the germline V gene, are SGHTA and FQGNSA. The record originates from a study of T cells expressing NK-cell markers (dated by TCRdb to 2019 to 2021). Regarding the study in general: TCR beta-chain repertoires were profiled in sorted CD3+CD56+NKG2C+, CD3+CD56+NKG2C- and CD3+CD56-NKG2C+ T-cell subsets from several donors. Among the eight sequenced donors, seven were HCMV-seropositive and one was HCMV-seronegative. The eight sequenced donors were randomly selected healthy volunteers, three men and five women. Illumina HiSeq 2000/2500, MiSeq or NextSeq was used to sequence libraries as 2 x 150 bp reads.

Overall study results and their limits: For roughly 6 donors, the dominant CD3+CD56+NKG2C+ clonotypes were among the top 10 CD8+ clonotypes and accounted for about 1.0-7.0% of CD8+ T cells. Whether the expanded NKG2C-expressing T cell clones were specific for HCMV antigens remained unclear. Those dominant clonotypes were again the most abundant among CD3+CD56-NKG2C+ cells in four donors, at about 28.3-60.1%.

The material sequenced was blood T cells: a sorted CD56 or NKG2C T cell subset, CD4+ or CD8+ T cells, or bulk PBMC T cells (not recorded which). The rearranged segments are TRBV7-2 and TRBJ2-7. The source of this sequence is a woman aged 18-69 years in good health. The CDR3 sequence is CASSFTGSYEQYF. With the portions outside the CDR3 filled from the reference TRBV7-2 and TRBJ2-7 genes, the complete variable region becomes GAGVSQSPSNKVTEKGKDVELRCDPISGHTALYWYRQSLGQGLEFLIYFQGNSAPDKSGLPSDRFSAERTGGSVSTLTIQRTQQEDSAVYLCASSFTGSYEQYFGPGTRLTVT.